This T cell receptor beta chain was captured in a study of blood T cells in healthy people across ages. Looked up from germline, CDR1 is LNHNV and CDR2 is YYDKDF (reference sequence). Trimming cost V 1 base and J 9 bases, with 13 bases left between them. The CDR3 runs 14 residues. Primers used in a second PCR of about 7 to 12 cycles were a sample-barcoded 5' primer and a J-beta primer mix. Using its own MiXCR run on the 5' RACE reads, TCRdb lists one record per CDR3 protein. The sample holds 920,000 or so distinct CDR3 sequences; 40% to 45% are singletons and the top ten take approximately 20%. The chain carries TRBV15 and TRBJ1-5; D remains unclear. The specimen sequenced was blood. This clonotype originated in a woman aged 55-69 years in good health. CDR3 region: CATSRVRDLRPQHF. CDR3 DNA: TGTGCCACCAGCAGAGTTCGGGATCTCCGGCCCCAGCATTTT.